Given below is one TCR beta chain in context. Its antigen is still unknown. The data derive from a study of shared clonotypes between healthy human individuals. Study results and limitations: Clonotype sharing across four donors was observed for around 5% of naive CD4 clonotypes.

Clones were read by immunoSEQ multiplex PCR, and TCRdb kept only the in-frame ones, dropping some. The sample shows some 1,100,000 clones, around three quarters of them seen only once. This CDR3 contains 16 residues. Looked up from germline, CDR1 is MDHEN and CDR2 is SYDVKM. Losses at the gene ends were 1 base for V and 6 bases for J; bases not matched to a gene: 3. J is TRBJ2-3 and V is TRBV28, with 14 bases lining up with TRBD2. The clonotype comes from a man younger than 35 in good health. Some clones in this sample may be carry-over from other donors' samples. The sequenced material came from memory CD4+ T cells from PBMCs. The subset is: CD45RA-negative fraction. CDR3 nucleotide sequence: TGTGCCAGCAGTTTATTTGGGACTAGCGGGAGTGATACGCAGTATTTT. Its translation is CASSLFGTSGSDTQYF.